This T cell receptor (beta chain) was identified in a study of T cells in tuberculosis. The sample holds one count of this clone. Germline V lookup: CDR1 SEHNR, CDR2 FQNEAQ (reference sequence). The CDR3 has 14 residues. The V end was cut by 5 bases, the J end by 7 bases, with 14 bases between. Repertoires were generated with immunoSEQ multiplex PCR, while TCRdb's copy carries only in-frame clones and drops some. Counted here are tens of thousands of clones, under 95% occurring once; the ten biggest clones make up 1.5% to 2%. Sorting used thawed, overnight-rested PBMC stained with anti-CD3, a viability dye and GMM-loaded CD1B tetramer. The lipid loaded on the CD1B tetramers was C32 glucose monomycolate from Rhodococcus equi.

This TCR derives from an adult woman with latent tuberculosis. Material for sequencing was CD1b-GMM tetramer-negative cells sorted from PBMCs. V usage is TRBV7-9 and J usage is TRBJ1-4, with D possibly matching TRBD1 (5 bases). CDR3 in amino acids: CASSPRDTAEKLFF. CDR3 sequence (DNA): TGTGCCAGCAGCCCCAGGGATACGGCTGAAAAACTGTTTTTT.